This TCR beta chain was sequenced in a study of T cell responses to AZD1222 COVID-19 vaccine. Study results and caveats: Nearly half of spike-specific TCRs reportedly target unmutated variant regions. Spike regions recognized by vaccine-associated CD4 TCRs spanned the protein, led by 160-218 and 743-854. Clonal diversity was possibly underestimated, and white British individuals and females predominated among donors. Compared with day 0, the breadth and depth of the Spike-specific TCR repertoire rose significantly after two doses of AZD1222.

In germline, CDR1 is MNHEY, CDR2 SMNVEV (reference sequence). The CDR3 is made up of 13 amino acids. Trimming pared 2 bases from V and 4 bases from J, leaving 6 bases between. Generated by immunoSEQ multiplex PCR, the TCRdb table keeps only in-frame clones and is missing some. The sample yields around 130,000 clones, approximately 90% seen once. Details on this clone: Its antigen is unknown.

The sequence was collected from an adult who received the AZD1222 COVID-19 vaccine. Sequencing used peripheral blood, obtained 28 days after the second AZD1222 dose. The V call is TRBV27, the J call TRBJ2-1; the D is unclear. The CDR3 coding sequence is TGTGCCAGCAGTTTACGGCGTTACAATGAGCAGTTCTTC. Residues: CASSLRRYNEQFF.